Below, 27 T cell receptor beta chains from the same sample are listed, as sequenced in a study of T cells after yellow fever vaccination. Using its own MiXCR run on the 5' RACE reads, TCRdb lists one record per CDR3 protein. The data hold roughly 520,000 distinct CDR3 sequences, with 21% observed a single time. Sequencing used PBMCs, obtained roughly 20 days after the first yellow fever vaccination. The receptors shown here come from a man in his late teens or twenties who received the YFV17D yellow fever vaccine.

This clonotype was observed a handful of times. The CDR3 DNA is TGCAGTGCGCAGTCTAGCGGGGGTAATGAGCAGTTCTTC. Residues: CSAQSSGGNEQFF. V is TRBV20-1 and J is TRBJ2-1, with 10 bases that match TRBD2. The CDR3 length is 13 residues. In germline, CDR1 is DFQATT, CDR2 SNEGSKA (reference sequence). V shed 6 bases, J shed 7 bases, and the junction held 6 bases outside the gene matches.

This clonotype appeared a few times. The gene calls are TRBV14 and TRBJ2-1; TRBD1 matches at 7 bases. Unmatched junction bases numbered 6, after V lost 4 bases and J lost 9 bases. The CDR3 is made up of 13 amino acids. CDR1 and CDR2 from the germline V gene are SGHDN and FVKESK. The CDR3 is CASSLTGASEQFF. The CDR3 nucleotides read TGTGCCAGCAGCCTCACAGGGGCGAGTGAGCAGTTCTTC.

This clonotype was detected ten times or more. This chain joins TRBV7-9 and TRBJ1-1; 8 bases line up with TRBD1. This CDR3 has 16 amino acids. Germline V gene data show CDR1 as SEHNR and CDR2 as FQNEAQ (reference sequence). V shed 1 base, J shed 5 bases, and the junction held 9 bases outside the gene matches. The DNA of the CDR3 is TGTGCCAGCAGCTTAGTCGTAGGACAGGGATCGACTGAAGCTTTCTTT. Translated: CASSLVVGQGSTEAFF.

The CDR3 spells CASSLRLVSAVRNEQFF. The CDR3 DNA is TGCGCCAGCAGCCTTCGACTAGTCTCGGCCGTAAGGAATGAGCAGTTCTTC. This chain uses TRBV5-1 with TRBJ2-1, with D perhaps TRBD2 (6 bases). Germline values: CDR1 SGHRS, CDR2 YFSETQ. Trimming cost V 4 bases and J 7 bases, with 24 bases left between them. This CDR3 contains 17 residues.

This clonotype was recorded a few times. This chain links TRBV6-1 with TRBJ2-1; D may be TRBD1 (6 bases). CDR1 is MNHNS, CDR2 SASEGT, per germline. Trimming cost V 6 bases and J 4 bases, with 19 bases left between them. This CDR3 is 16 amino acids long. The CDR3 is CASSVTFDRTYNEQFF. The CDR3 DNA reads TGTGCCAGCAGCGTCACTTTCGACAGGACATACAATGAGCAGTTCTTC.

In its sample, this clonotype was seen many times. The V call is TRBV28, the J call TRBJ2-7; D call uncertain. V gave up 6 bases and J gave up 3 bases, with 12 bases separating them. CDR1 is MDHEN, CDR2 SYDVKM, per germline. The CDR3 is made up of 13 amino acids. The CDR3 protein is CASSPGNSYEQYV. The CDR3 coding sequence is TGTGCCAGCAGCCCAGGCAACAGCTACGAGCAGTACGTC.

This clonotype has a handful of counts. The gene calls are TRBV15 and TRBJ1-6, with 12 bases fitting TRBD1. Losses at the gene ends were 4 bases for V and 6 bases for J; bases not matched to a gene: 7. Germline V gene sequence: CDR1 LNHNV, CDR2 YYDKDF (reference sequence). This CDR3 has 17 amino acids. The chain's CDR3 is CATSTPRGQGANSPLHF. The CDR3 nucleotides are TGTGCCACCAGCACCCCCCGGGGACAGGGGGCTAATTCACCCCTCCACTTT. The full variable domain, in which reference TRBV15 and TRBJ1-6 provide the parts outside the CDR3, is DAMVIQNPRYQVTQFGKPVTLSCSQTLNHNVMYWYQQKSSQAPKLLFHYYDKDFNNEADTPDNFQSRRPNTSFCFLDIRSPGLGDTAMYLCATSTPRGQGANSPLHFGNGTRLTVT.

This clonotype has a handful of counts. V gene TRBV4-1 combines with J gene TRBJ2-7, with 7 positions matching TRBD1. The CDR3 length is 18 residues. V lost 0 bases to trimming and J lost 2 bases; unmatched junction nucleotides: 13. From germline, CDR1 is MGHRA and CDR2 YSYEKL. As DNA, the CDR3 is TGCGCCAGCAGCCAAGATTTTAGTAGGGGACAGTGGACCTACGAGCAGTACTTC. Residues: CASSQDFSRGQWTYEQYF.

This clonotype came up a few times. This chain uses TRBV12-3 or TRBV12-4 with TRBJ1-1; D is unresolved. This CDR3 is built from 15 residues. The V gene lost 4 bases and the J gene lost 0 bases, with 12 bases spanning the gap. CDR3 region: CASSSGAAMNTEAFF. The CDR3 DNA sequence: TGTGCCAGCAGTTCCGGAGCCGCCATGAACACTGAAGCTTTCTTT.

In DNA, the CDR3 is TGTGCCAGCAGCTTGAGGCAGGGGGCTACAACTAATGAAAAACTGTTTTTT. Amino acids: CASSLRQGATTNEKLFF. This chain uses TRBV7-3 with TRBJ1-4; 8 nucleotides align to TRBD1. The CDR3 is 17 amino acids. Losses at the gene ends were 3 bases for V and 0 bases for J; bases not matched to a gene: 6. The germline gives CDR1 SGHTA, CDR2 FQGTGA.

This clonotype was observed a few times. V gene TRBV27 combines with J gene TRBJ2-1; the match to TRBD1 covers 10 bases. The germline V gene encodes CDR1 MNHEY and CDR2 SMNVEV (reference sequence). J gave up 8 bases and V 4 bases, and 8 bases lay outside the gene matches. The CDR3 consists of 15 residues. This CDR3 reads CASSWGTGDFDEQFF. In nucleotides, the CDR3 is TGTGCCAGCAGTTGGGGGACAGGGGATTTCGATGAGCAGTTCTTC.

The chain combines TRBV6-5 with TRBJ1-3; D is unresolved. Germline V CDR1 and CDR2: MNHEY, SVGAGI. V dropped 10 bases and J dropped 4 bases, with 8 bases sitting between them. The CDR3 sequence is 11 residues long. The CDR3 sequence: CATSQGNTIYF. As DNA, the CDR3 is TGTGCCACGTCACAGGGAAACACCATATATTTT.

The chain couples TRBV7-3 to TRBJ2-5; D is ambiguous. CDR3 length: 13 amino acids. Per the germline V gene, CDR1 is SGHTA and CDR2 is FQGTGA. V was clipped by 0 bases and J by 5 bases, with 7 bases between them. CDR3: CASSLTLLETQYF. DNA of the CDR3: TGTGCCAGCAGCTTAACTCTCTTGGAGACCCAGTACTTC.

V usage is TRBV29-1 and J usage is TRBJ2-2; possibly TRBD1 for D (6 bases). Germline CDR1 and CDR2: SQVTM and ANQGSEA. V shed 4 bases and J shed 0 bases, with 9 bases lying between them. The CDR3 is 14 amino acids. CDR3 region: CSVGTATNTGELFF. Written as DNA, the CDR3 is TGCAGCGTTGGGACAGCGACGAACACCGGGGAGCTGTTTTTT.

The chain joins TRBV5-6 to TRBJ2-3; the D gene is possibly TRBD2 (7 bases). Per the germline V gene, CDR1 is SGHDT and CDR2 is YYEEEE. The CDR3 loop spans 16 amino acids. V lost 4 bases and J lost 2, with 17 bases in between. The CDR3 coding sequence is TGTGCCAGCAGCCCCCTCCCCGGGGGGCTCACAGATACGCAGTATTTT. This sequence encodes CASSPLPGGLTDTQYF.

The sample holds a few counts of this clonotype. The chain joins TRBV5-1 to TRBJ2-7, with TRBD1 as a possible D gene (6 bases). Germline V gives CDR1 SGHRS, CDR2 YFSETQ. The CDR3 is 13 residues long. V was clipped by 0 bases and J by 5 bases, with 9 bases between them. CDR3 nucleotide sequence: TGCGCCAGCAGCTTGGAGGCAGGGGACGAGCAGTACTTC. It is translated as CASSLEAGDEQYF.

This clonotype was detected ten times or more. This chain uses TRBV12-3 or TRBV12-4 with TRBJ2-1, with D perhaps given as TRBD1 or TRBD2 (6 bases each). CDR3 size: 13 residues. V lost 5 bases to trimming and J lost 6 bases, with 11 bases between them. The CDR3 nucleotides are TGTGCCAGCAGTCTCGGGGGCCTCAATGAGCAGTTCTTC. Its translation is CASSLGGLNEQFF.

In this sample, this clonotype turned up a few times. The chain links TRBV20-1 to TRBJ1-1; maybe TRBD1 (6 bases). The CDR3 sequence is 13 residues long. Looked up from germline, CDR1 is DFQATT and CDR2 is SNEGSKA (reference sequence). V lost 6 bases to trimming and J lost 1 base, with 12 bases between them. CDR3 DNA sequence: TGCAGTGCCCCGAAGGGGGGGAACACTGAAGCTTTCTTT. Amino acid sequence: CSAPKGGNTEAFF.

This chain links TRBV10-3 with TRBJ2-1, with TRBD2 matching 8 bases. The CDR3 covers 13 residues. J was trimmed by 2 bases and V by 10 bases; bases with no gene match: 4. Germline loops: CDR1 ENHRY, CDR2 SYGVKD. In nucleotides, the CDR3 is TGTGCCACCAGCGGGGGACCCTACAATGAGCAGTTCTTC. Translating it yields CATSGGPYNEQFF.

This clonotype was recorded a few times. CDR3 DNA: TGTGCCAGCAGTGATGAGGGGTCTGGCTACACCTTC. This gives the protein CASSDEGSGYTF. V and J are TRBV2 and TRBJ1-2; possible D gene TRBD1, 5 bases. V lost 3 bases, J lost 7 bases, and 9 bases lay in between. CDR1 SNHLY and CDR2 FYNNEI come from the germline V gene. The CDR3 covers 12 residues.

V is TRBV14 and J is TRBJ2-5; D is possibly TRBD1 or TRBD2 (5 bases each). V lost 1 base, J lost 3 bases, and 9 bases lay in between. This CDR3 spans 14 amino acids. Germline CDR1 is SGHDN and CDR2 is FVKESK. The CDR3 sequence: CASSQVQGEETQYF. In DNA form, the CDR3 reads TGTGCCAGCAGCCAAGTTCAGGGAGAAGAGACCCAGTACTTC.

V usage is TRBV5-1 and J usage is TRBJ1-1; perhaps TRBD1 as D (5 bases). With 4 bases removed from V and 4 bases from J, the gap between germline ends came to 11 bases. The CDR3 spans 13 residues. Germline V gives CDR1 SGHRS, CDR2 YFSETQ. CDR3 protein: CASSQGSPTEAFF. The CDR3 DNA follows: TGCGCCAGCAGCCAGGGCAGCCCCACTGAAGCTTTCTTT.

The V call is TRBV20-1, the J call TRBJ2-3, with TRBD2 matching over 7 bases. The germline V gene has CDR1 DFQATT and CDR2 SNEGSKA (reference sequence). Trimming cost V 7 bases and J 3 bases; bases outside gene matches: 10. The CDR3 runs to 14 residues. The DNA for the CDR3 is TGCAGTGGGGGGAGCAGCGGGAATACAGATACGCAGTATTTT. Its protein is CSGGSSGNTDTQYF.

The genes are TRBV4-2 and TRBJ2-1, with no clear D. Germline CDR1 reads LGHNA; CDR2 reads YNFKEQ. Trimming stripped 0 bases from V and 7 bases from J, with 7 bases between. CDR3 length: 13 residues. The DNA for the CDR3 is TGTGCCAGCAGCCAAGACACTGTGAATGAGCAGTTCTTC. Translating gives CASSQDTVNEQFF.

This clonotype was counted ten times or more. In DNA, the CDR3 is TGTGCCAGCACCAATCCCCCCGGGGGGCTGGCCGGGGAGCTGTTTTTT. Translated: CASTNPPGGLAGELFF. This chain uses TRBV7-6 with TRBJ2-2, with D possibly matching TRBD2 (7 bases). CDR1 SGHVS and CDR2 FNYEAQ come from the germline V gene. The CDR3 spans 16 residues. V was cut by 7 bases and J by 6 bases, with 21 bases left in between.

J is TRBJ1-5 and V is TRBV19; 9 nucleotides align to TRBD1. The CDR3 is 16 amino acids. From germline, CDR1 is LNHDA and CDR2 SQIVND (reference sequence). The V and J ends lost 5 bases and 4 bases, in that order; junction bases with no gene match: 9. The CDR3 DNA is TGTGCCAGTAGTCTCGCCGGGACAGGGATGAATCAGCCCCAGCATTTT. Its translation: CASSLAGTGMNQPQHF.

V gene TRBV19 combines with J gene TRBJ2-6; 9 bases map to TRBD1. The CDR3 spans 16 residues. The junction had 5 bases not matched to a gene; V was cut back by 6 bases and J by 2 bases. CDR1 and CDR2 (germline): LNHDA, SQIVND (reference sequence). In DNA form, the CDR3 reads TGTGCCAGTAGCGGGACAGGGACCCCTGGGGCCAACGTCCTGACTTTC. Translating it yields CASSGTGTPGANVLTF.